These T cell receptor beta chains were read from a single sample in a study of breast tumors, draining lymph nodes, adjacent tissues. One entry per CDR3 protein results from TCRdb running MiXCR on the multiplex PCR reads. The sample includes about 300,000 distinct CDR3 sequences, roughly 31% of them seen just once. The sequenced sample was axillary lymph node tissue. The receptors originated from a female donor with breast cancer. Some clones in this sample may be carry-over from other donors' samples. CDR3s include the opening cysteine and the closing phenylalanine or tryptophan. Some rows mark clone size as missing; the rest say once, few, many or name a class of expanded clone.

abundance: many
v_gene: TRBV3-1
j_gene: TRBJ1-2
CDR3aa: CASSQGASNYGYTF

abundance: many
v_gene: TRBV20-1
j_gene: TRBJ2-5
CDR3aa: CSARDLAENQGAQYF

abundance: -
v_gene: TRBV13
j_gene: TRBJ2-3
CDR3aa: CASSTPRGSTDTQYF

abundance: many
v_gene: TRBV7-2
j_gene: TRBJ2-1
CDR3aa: CASSFPAGGLYNEQFF

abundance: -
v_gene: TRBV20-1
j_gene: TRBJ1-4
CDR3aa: CSALRGFNEKLFF

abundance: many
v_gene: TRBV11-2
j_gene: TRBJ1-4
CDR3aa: CASSNRVGEKLFF

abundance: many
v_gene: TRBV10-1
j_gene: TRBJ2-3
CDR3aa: CASSDPSGRAPDTQYF

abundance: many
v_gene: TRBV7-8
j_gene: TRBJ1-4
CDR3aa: CASSVTPGLNEKLFF

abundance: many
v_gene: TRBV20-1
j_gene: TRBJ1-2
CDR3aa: CSAKYGTGGISGYTF

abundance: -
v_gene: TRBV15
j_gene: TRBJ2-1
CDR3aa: CATLAGVGEQFF

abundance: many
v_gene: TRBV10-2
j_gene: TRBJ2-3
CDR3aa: CASRIAGETTDTQYF

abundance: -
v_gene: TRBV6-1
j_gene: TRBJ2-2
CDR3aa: CASSEMLVASAGELFF

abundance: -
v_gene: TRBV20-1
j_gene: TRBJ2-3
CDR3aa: CSALGTGGADTQYF

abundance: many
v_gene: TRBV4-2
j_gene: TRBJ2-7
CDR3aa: CASSPGGRTEQYF

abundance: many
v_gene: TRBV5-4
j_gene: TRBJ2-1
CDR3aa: CASSLASHGSEQFF

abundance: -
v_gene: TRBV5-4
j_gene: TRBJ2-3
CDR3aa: CASTPGGERGADTQYF

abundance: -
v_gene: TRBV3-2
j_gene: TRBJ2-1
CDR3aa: CASQGEAGGGGNEQFF

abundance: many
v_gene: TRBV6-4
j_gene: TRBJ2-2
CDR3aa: CARRDRSNTGELFF

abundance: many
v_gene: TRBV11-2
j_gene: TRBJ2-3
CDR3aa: CASSLGGRRADTQYF

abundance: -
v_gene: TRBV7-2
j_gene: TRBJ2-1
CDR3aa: CASSLAQGIYNEQFF

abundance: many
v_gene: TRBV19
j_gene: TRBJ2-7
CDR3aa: CASSTQGFMYEQYF

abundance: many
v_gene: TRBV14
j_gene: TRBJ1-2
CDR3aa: CASSQGKGINYGYTF

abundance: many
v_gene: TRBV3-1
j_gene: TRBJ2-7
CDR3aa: CASSQVNGAEQYF

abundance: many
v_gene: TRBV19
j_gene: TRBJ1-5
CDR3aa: CASSPPRASIGQPQHF

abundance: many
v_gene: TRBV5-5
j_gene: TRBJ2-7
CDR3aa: CASSPQFGSNDYEQYF

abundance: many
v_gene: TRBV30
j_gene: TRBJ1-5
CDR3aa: CAWSGAGDQPQHF

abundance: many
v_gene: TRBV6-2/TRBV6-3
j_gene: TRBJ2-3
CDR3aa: CASSYTAGGPSDTQYF

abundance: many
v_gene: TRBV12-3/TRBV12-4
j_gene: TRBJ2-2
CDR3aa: CASTRTSGSGTGELFF

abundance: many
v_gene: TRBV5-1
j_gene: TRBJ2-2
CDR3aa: CASSSPLGTGKYTGELFF

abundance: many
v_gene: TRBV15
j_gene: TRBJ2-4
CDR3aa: CATSRDQTGKNIQYF

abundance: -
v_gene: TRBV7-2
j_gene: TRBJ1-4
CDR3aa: CASSLVGRNEKLFF

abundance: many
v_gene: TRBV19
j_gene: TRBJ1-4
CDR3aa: CASSTALDRPQFANEKLFF

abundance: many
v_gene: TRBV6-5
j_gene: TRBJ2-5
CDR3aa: CASSYSRDASQYF

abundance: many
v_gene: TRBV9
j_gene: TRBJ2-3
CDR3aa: CASTKTGADWSTDTQYF

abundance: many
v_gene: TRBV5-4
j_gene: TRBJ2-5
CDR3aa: CASSPWTSGRQETQYF

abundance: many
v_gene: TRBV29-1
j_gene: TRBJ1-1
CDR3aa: CSGHQGGGTEAFF

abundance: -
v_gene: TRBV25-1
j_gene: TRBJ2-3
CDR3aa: CASSPYGTGGPDTQYF

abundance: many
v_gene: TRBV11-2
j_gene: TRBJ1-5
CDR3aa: CASSLTGQGNQPQHF

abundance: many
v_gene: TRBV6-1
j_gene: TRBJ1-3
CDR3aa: CASGQGTGNTIYF

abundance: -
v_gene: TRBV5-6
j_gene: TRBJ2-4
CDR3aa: CASSSIGTGIAVAKNIQYF

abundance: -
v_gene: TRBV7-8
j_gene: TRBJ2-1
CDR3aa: CCCGYSYNEQFF

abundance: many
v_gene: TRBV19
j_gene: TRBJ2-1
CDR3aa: CASSMEAGGPLDEQFF

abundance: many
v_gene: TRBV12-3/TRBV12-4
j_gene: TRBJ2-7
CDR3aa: CASSHEERSYEQYF

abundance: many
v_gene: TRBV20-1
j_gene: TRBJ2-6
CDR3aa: CSAPLELTVLTF

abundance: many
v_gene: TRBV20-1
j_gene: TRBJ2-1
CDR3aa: CSARGGETHNEQFF

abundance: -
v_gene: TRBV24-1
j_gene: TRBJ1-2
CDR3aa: CATSDQGANYGYTF

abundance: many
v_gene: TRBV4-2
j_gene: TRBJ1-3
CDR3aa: CASSHGGRERNTIYF

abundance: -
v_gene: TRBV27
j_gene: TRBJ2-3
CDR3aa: CASSSYRQGAMGTDTQYF

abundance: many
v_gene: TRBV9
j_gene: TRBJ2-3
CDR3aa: CASSVPRDGGSTDTQYF

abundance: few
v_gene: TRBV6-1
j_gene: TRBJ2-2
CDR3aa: CASSEQGAVTGELFF

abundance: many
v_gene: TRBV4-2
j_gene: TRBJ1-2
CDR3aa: CASSQVRMEDYGYTF

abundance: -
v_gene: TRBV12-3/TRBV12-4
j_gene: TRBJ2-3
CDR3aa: CASSPGTSVYNEQYF

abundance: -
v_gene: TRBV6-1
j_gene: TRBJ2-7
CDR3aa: CASSWGEENGSYEQYF

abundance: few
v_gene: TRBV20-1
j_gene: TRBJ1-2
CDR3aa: CSASQGNYGSTF